The source of this T cell receptor beta chain is a study of cytomegalovirus exposure and HLA in healthy donors. Study overall: Of the donors genotyped, several hundred in all, about 76% fell in the Caucasian-associated ancestry cluster.

In this sample, this clone turned up a few times. What it binds is not known. V dropped 2 bases and J dropped 4 bases, with 13 bases sitting between them. The CDR3 runs 15 residues. The V gene's germline CDR1 is SGHKS and CDR2 YYEKEE (reference sequence). Whole-study findings and limits: TCR beta V- and J-gene trimming, according to a later analysis, was linked to a missense DCLRE1C variant. Prediction of most subjects' HLA-A and HLA-B alleles by TCR beta sequences was reportedly accurate.

Vbeta (60) and Jbeta (13) primers were used in the PCR. TCRdb's table, derived via immunoSEQ multiplex PCR, lists solely in-frame clones and lacks some. The sample records 150,000 to 200,000 clones, roughly 80% being singletons. The donors gave bone marrow, and they were healthy. Sequencing was carried out using PBMCs. This TCR was recovered from a middle-aged man in good health and CMV-seronegative. The V and J genes are TRBV5-5 and TRBJ1-5; D remains unclear. DNA for the CDR3: TGTGCCAGCAGCTTCCAACACTTAGCGAATCAGCCCCAGCATTTT. Translation: CASSFQHLANQPQHF.